Below are 12 T cell receptor beta chains sequenced from a single sample in a study of T cells in Graves' hyperthyroidism and ophthalmopathy. RNA transcripts yielded amplified TCR beta CDR3 regions. The TCR CDR3 was amplified in a first-round RT-PCR using the HTBI primer set. One entry per CDR3 protein, called by TCRdb with MiXCR from the multiplex PCR reads. The sample yields a few hundred thousand distinct CDR3 sequences, more than 15% seen once. The sample was blood. All receptors come from a woman under 30 with Graves' hyperthyroidism.

This chain connects TRBV2 to TRBJ1-5; D gene ambiguous. Germline assignment: CDR1 SNHLY and CDR2 FYNNEI. Trimming pared 7 bases from V and 0 bases from J, leaving 10 bases between. The CDR3 loop spans 14 amino acids. The CDR3 region has the DNA TGTGCCAGCAAACTACCCGGTAGCAATCAGCCCCAGCATTTT. Amino acid sequence: CASKLPGSNQPQHF.

CDR3 sequence: CASSLGQGFSYGYTF. The DNA of the CDR3 is TGTGCCAGCAGTTTAGGCCAGGGGTTTTCATATGGCTACACCTTC. V is TRBV28 and J is TRBJ1-2; D is perhaps TRBD1 (6 bases). V gave up 2 bases and J gave up 5 bases, with 15 bases separating them. CDR1 is MDHEN and CDR2 is SYDVKM in the germline V gene. The CDR3 runs 15 residues.

This clonotype was counted at least ten times. This rearrangement joins TRBV5-1 to TRBJ2-1; D is tentatively TRBD1 or TRBD2 (5 bases each). In germline, CDR1 is SGHRS, CDR2 YFSETQ. The CDR3 is 16 residues long. The V gene lost 1 base and the J gene lost 8 bases, with 19 bases spanning the gap. The CDR3 nucleotides read TGCGCCAGCAGCTTGCCTACTGGGGACCTGGCCGATGAGCAGTTCTTC. Protein: CASSLPTGDLADEQFF.

CDR3 residues: CASRPPGLAGVGEQETQYF. As DNA, the CDR3 is TGTGCCAGTAGACCACCGGGACTAGCGGGAGTAGGGGAGCAAGAGACCCAGTACTTC. The gene calls are TRBV19 and TRBJ2-5; 14 bases map to TRBD2. The germline CDR1 and CDR2 sequences are LNHDA and SQIVND (reference sequence). The V segment lost 6 bases and the J segment 2 bases; nucleotides outside the gene matches: 14. The CDR3 totals 19 residues.

The chain carries TRBV19 and TRBJ2-5; unclear D gene. Germline-derived CDR1 and CDR2 are LNHDA and SQIVND (reference sequence). The CDR3 spans 13 residues. V was clipped by 1 base and J by 9 bases, with 12 bases between them. In nucleotides, the CDR3 is TGTGCCAGTAGTATAGCCCCCCGGGCGGCCCAGTACTTC. Its translation is CASSIAPRAAQYF.

The chain carries TRBV7-8 and TRBJ1-1, with 7 bases fitting TRBD1. The V and J ends lost 6 bases and 1 base, in that order; junction bases with no gene match: 17. Germline loops: CDR1 SGHVS, CDR2 FQNEAQ. The CDR3 has 18 residues. CDR3 bases: TGTGCCAGCAGTTTCACAGGGGTTTCAATCTATAGGAACACTGAAGCTTTCTTT. Its protein is CASSFTGVSIYRNTEAFF.

This clonotype was seen many times. The chain combines TRBV5-8 with TRBJ2-5; 7 bases are shared with TRBD1. Germline V gene lookup returns CDR1 SGHTS and CDR2 YDEGEE. V lost 4 bases to trimming and J lost 5 bases; unmatched junction nucleotides: 11. The length of the CDR3 is 15 residues. The CDR3 sequence is CASSVRGPSRETQYF. The CDR3 DNA reads TGTGCCAGCAGCGTGAGGGGGCCGTCGAGGGAGACCCAGTACTTC. Combining the CDR3 with reference TRBV5-8 and TRBJ2-5 gives the whole variable domain EAGVTQSPTHLIKTRGQQATLRCSPISGHTSVYWYQQALGLGLQFLLWYDEGEERNRGNFPPRFSGRQFPNYSSELNVNALELEDSALYLCASSVRGPSRETQYFGPGTRLLVL.

About this clonotype itself: It may be a read error: a sequence one base away is much more abundant. The CDR3 DNA reads TGTGCCAGCAGCCATTGCCGGAACTACGAGCAGTACTTC. It specifies CASSHCRNYEQYF. The chain uses TRBV12-3 or TRBV12-4 and TRBJ2-7; D is uncertain. This CDR3 contains 13 residues. V lost 6 bases to trimming and J lost 3 bases, with 12 bases between them.

Ten or more counts support this clonotype. J is TRBJ2-4 and V is TRBV11-2; 8 bases agree with TRBD1. The CDR3 consists of 13 residues. Losses at the gene ends were 4 bases for V and 9 bases for J; bases not matched to a gene: 5. Germline CDR1 and CDR2: SGHAT and FQNNGV. DNA of the CDR3: TGTGCCAGCAGCTCGGACAGGGTTGGCATTCAGTACTTC. Translated, it gives CASSSDRVGIQYF.

This clonotype was seen many times. The chain carries TRBV2 and TRBJ2-5, with D possibly matching TRBD2 (6 bases). Looked up from germline, CDR1 is SNHLY and CDR2 is FYNNEI. V lost 7 bases, J lost 1 base, and 16 bases lay in between. The CDR3 has 15 amino acids. The CDR3 DNA reads as TGTGCCAGCACCCCGGAGGAGGGCCCCCAAGAGACCCAGTACTTC. Its protein is CASTPEEGPQETQYF.

About this clonotype: A much bigger clone sits one base away, suggesting this may be a read error. The chain recombines TRBV6-4 with TRBJ2-7; D perhaps matches TRBD1 (5 bases). The CDR3 spans 15 residues. Looked up from germline, CDR1 is MRHNA and CDR2 is SNTAGT. V gave up 2 bases and J gave up 3 bases, with 14 bases separating them. The CDR3 DNA reads as TGTGCCAGCAGTGACGGCAGGGTTGGGGACTACGAGCAGTACTTC. Amino acid sequence: CASSDGRVGDYEQYF.

This clonotype was recorded many times. CDR3 DNA sequence: TGTGCCAGCAGTGCAGAGAGACAGGGGTGGGATACGCAGTATTTT. This gives the protein CASSAERQGWDTQYF. V gene TRBV6-1 combines with J gene TRBJ2-3; 8 bases map to TRBD1. Germline V gene lookup returns CDR1 MNHNS and CDR2 SASEGT. Trimming removed 4 bases from V and 6 bases from J; junction bases left unmatched: 9. There are 15 residues in the CDR3.